The 22 T cell receptor beta chains below were found in one sample sequenced in a study of cytomegalovirus exposure and HLA in healthy donors. Primers for the PCR totalled 60 Vbeta and 13 Jbeta. Some clones are missing from TCRdb's copy, which holds only in-frame ones; the method was immunoSEQ multiplex PCR. The data contain 100,000 to 150,000 clones, roughly 82% of them singletons. Specimen: PBMCs. The source is a boy aged 5-17 years in good health and CMV-seronegative.

The chain recombines TRBV11-3 with TRBJ2-2, with D perhaps matching TRBD2 (5 bases). Trimming cost V 7 bases and J 8 bases, with 14 bases left between them. The CDR3 runs to 13 residues. Germline V gives CDR1 SGHNT, CDR2 YENEEA. CDR3: CASNGLLTGELFF. The CDR3 nucleotides are TGTGCCAGCAACGGACTTTTGACAGGGGAGCTGTTTTTT.

The sample holds one count of this clone. The chain recombines TRBV21-1 with TRBJ1-1. TRBV21-1 is noted as a pseudogene. CDR3 length: 18 amino acids. This chain's CDR3 is CASSKAGVQIPMNTEAFF. The CDR3 nucleotides are TGTGCCAGCAGCAAAGCAGGAGTTCAGATTCCTATGAACACTGAAGCTTTCTTT.

The rearrangement uses TRBV30 and TRBJ1-1, with TRBD1 matching over 10 bases. Germline CDR1 and CDR2: GTSNPN and SVGIG (reference sequence). Germline trimming cut 3 bases from V and 6 bases from J; bases unmatched to any gene: 4. CDR3 size: 13 residues. This CDR3 is CAWSRDRGSEAFF. In nucleotides, the CDR3 is TGTGCCTGGAGCCGGGACAGGGGATCTGAAGCTTTCTTT.

The table lists this clone with a few counts. The J gene is TRBJ1-1, the V gene TRBV25-1; TRBD1 matches 8 bases. Germline trimming cut 6 bases from V and 5 bases from J; bases unmatched to any gene: 5. This CDR3 region has 13 residues. Germline lookup yields CDR1 MGHDK and CDR2 SYGVNS. The CDR3 reads CASSGTGGTEAFF. CDR3 DNA sequence: TGTGCCAGCAGCGGGACAGGTGGGACTGAAGCTTTCTTT.

CDR3 in DNA: TGTGCCAGCAGCTTCGGCACTGAAGCTTTCTTT. Translation: CASSFGTEAFF. This rearrangement joins TRBV5-4 to TRBJ1-1; D is uncertain. From germline, CDR1 is SGHNT and CDR2 YYREEE (reference sequence). This CDR3 comprises 11 residues. V gave up 2 bases and J gave up 4 bases, with 3 bases separating them.

The chain recombines TRBV30 with TRBJ2-1; the D gene is possibly TRBD2 (6 bases). Germline CDR1 is GTSNPN and CDR2 is SVGIG (reference sequence). V was trimmed by 8 bases and J by 9 bases, leaving 14 bases between them. CDR3 length: 11 residues. The CDR3 DNA sequence: TGTGCCATTGGGGGGTACGGTGAGCAGTTCTTC. It specifies CAIGGYGEQFF.

The chain uses TRBV7-8 and TRBJ2-2; D unresolved. From germline, CDR1 is SGHVS and CDR2 FQNEAQ. Trimming took off 2 bases at V and 7 bases at J, with 5 bases between the two ends. This CDR3 contains 12 residues. Here the CDR3 DNA reads TGTGCCAGCAGCTTAAGGAGCGGGGAGCTGTTTTTT. This gives the protein CASSLRSGELFF.

The rearrangement links TRBV10-3 to TRBJ2-1, with 10 bases aligning to TRBD2. This CDR3 has 14 residues. Looked up from germline, CDR1 is ENHRY and CDR2 is SYGVKD. After removal of 4 bases from V and 5 bases from J, the junction contained 2 bases not matched to a gene. The CDR3 sequence is CAISGLAGDNEQFF. CDR3 DNA: TGTGCCATCAGTGGACTAGCGGGTGACAATGAGCAGTTCTTC.

The J gene is TRBJ2-1, the V gene TRBV4-2; 7 nucleotides line up with TRBD2. CDR3 length: 16 amino acids. Germline CDR1 reads LGHNA; CDR2 reads YNFKEQ. The ends lost 4 bases at V and 7 bases at J; junction bases unmatched: 13. The CDR3 spells CASSRAGSRESNEQFF. For the CDR3, the DNA is TGTGCCAGCAGCCGAGCTGGGTCGCGGGAGAGTAATGAGCAGTTCTTC.

J is TRBJ2-2 and V is TRBV7-2, with 7 bases lining up with TRBD2. This CDR3 comprises 14 residues. V lost 6 bases to trimming and J lost 1 base; unmatched junction nucleotides: 2. From germline, CDR1 is SGHTA and CDR2 FQGNSA. The chain's CDR3 is CASRGGRNTGELFF. As DNA, the CDR3 is TGTGCCAGCAGAGGCGGGAGGAACACCGGGGAGCTGTTTTTT.

The chain employs TRBV10-3 and TRBJ1-1; TRBD1 is a possible D gene (5 bases). CDR1 ENHRY and CDR2 SYGVKD come from the germline V gene. The CDR3 has 13 amino acids. V shed 6 bases and J shed 2 bases, with 10 bases lying between them. CDR3 in DNA: TGTGCCATCAGCGGAGGGGCCAACACTGAAGCTTTCTTT. This gives the protein CAISGGANTEAFF.

This sequence joins TRBV4-3 and TRBJ2-3; TRBD2 aligns across 8 bases. The V segment lost 6 bases and the J segment 4 bases; nucleotides outside the gene matches: 6. Germline V CDR1 and CDR2: LGHNA, YSLEER. CDR3 length equals 14 residues. The CDR3 DNA reads TGCGCCAGCAGGGCGGGACTAGGTGCAGATACGCAGTATTTT. As protein: CASRAGLGADTQYF.

To note about this clone: Other DNA sequences in this specimen translate into the identical CDR3. The V gene is TRBV27, the J gene TRBJ1-1; D might be TRBD1 (6 bases). V lost 3 bases and J lost 1, with 6 bases in between. The CDR3 has 13 amino acids. Germline CDR1 reads MNHEY; CDR2 reads SMNVEV (reference sequence). The CDR3 region has the DNA TGTGCCAGCAGTTTGGGGGCGAACACTGAAGCTTTCTTT. The encoded protein is CASSLGANTEAFF.

The rearrangement uses TRBV4-1 and TRBJ2-7, with D perhaps TRBD2 (6 bases). In germline, CDR1 is MGHRA, CDR2 YSYEKL. The length of the CDR3 is 15 residues. The V and J ends lost 0 bases and 0 bases respectively, with 9 bases between them. CDR3 protein: CASSQDGDFSYEQYF. The CDR3 DNA reads TGCGCCAGCAGCCAAGATGGGGACTTCTCCTACGAGCAGTACTTC.

V usage is TRBV5-1 and J usage is TRBJ2-1; 13 positions agree with TRBD2. The CDR3 has 17 amino acids. Germline CDR1 and CDR2: SGHRS and YFSETQ. The V and J ends lost 3 bases and 5 bases, in that order; junction bases with no gene match: 8. CDR3 in DNA: TGCGCCAGCAGCTCCAGACTAGCGGGAGGAGCCCACAATGAGCAGTTCTTC. This translates into CASSSRLAGGAHNEQFF.

This chain links TRBV11-2 with TRBJ1-1; 9 positions agree with TRBD1. CDR1 and CDR2 (germline): SGHAT, FQNNGV. Losses at the gene ends were 5 bases for V and 8 bases for J; bases not matched to a gene: 9. CDR3 length: 14 residues. CDR3 nucleotides: TGTGCCAGCAGCCCGGACAGGGGAAGACCCGAAGCTTTCTTT. It is translated as CASSPDRGRPEAFF.

V and J are TRBV30 and TRBJ2-7; TRBD1 agrees at 9 bases. CDR1 is GTSNPN and CDR2 is SVGIG in the germline V gene (reference sequence). V lost 5 bases and J lost 5; bases outside the gene matches: 1. CDR3 length: 11 amino acids. The CDR3: CAWGDRDEQYF. The CDR3 DNA follows: TGTGCCTGGGGGGACAGGGACGAGCAGTACTTC.

This clone was counted a single time. The chain has TRBV6-5 and TRBJ1-1; 8 nucleotides align to TRBD1. The CDR3 runs 14 residues. The germline CDR1 and CDR2 sequences are MNHEY and SVGAGI. Losses at the gene ends were 6 bases for V and 5 bases for J; bases not matched to a gene: 8. The CDR3 sequence: CASSPGQGLTEAFF. The CDR3 nucleotides read TGTGCCAGCAGCCCCGGACAGGGATTGACTGAAGCTTTCTTT.

This clone was seen only a few times. J is TRBJ2-2 and V is TRBV5-1; 9 nucleotides match TRBD1. CDR1 SGHRS and CDR2 YFSETQ come from the germline V gene. The CDR3 totals 17 residues. Trimming removed 4 bases from V and 0 bases from J; junction bases left unmatched: 7. The CDR3 DNA reads as TGCGCCAGCAGCCCCGACAGGGGGACCGCGAACACCGGGGAGCTGTTTTTT. This translates into CASSPDRGTANTGELFF.

This chain connects TRBV7-3 to TRBJ2-1; the match to TRBD1 covers 9 bases. Germline CDR1 is SGHTA and CDR2 is FQGTGA. V lost 3 bases, J lost 3 bases, and 3 bases stayed unmatched. The CDR3 runs 15 residues. DNA for the CDR3: TGTGCCAGCAGCTTCCGACAGGGGGGCTACAATGAGCAGTTCTTC. Residues: CASSFRQGGYNEQFF.

V usage is TRBV2 and J usage is TRBJ1-2, with D maybe TRBD1 (5 bases). The V gene lost 7 bases and the J gene lost 2 bases, with 14 bases spanning the gap. This CDR3 is 14 amino acids long. Germline CDR1 reads SNHLY; CDR2 reads FYNNEI. The CDR3 spells CASKEGRDNYGYTF. The CDR3 nucleotides are TGTGCCAGCAAGGAGGGCAGGGACAACTATGGCTACACCTTC. Looking up the rest from reference TRBV2 and TRBJ1-2 gives the full variable domain: EPEVTQTPSHQVTQMGQEVILRCVPISNHLYFYWYRQILGQKVEFLVSFYNNEISEKSEIFDDQFSVERPDGSNFTLKIRSTKLEDSAMYFCASKEGRDNYGYTFGSGTRLTVV.

There are a few counts of this clone. The CDR3 sequence: CARGGYTF. The CDR3 DNA sequence: TGTGCCCGGGGGGGCTACACCTTC. The chain links TRBV21-1 to TRBJ1-2. TRBV21-1 is a pseudogene. CDR3 length: 8 residues.